These 12 T cell receptor beta chains came from one sample sequenced in a study of relationships among human T cell subsets. Memory T cells were selected with anti-CD45RO beads from the CD45RA-negative fraction. From mRNA, alpha and beta CDR3 regions were amplified using semiquantitative ARM-PCR. Tagged nested gene-specific primers were used first, then communal superprimers amplified exponentially. TCRdb re-analysed the multiplex PCR reads in MiXCR, keeping a single row per CDR3 protein. The table records more than 7,000 distinct CDR3 sequences, roughly 54% of them present only once. The sample was memory T cells sorted from blood. These TCRs come from a man aged 40-55 years in good health.

Only a few counts were recorded for this clonotype. The V and J genes are TRBV10-3 and TRBJ2-1, with 8 bases aligning to TRBD2. The junction had 0 bases not matched to a gene; V was cut back by 6 bases and J by 5 bases. The CDR3 is made up of 12 amino acids. Germline values: CDR1 ENHRY, CDR2 SYGVKD. The CDR3 here is CAISGRDNEQFF. For the CDR3, the DNA is TGTGCCATCAGCGGGAGGGACAATGAGCAGTTCTTC.

The chain links TRBV11-2 to TRBJ1-2; 7 bases fit TRBD1. V dropped 5 bases and J dropped 8; count of bases not matched to a gene: 11. Germline CDR1 and CDR2: SGHAT and FQNNGV. CDR3 length equals 14 residues. The CDR3 sequence: CASSLRGSPKGYTF. The CDR3 DNA reads TGTGCCAGCAGCCTCAGGGGGTCCCCTAAAGGCTACACCTTC.

This chain links TRBV10-3 with TRBJ1-5; 7 positions match TRBD1. Germline CDR1 and CDR2: ENHRY and SYGVKD. Germline trimming cut 6 bases from V and 2 bases from J; bases unmatched to any gene: 7. The CDR3 contains 15 residues. CDR3 loop: CAIRAGQTGNQPQHF. The DNA for the CDR3 is TGTGCCATCAGGGCGGGACAGACCGGCAATCAGCCCCAGCATTTT.

This clonotype has more than one count but fewer than ten. The V and J genes are TRBV12-3 or TRBV12-4 and TRBJ1-3, with D possibly TRBD1 on 5 matching bases. The CDR3 length is 16 residues. The V and J ends lost 4 bases and 0 bases respectively, with 13 bases between them. Here the CDR3 reads CASSSPTVRSGNTIYF. The CDR3 nucleotides read TGTGCCAGCAGTTCTCCGACAGTCCGCTCTGGAAACACCATATATTTT.

The genes are TRBV20-1 and TRBJ2-3; 8 bases are a match to TRBD2. In germline, CDR1 is DFQATT, CDR2 SNEGSKA (reference sequence). V gave up 5 bases and J gave up 1 base; unmatched junction bases: 11. This CDR3 spans 16 amino acids. Written as DNA, the CDR3 is TGCAGTGCTCGGGAGGGAAGTAGCGGCCGCACAGATACGCAGTATTTT. Its protein product is CSAREGSSGRTDTQYF.

The DNA of the CDR3 is TGTGCCAGCAGCCCCGCCAAGTACTTC. Its translation: CASSPAKYF. V and J are TRBV7-3 and TRBJ2-5; D call uncertain. V lost 5 bases and J 12 bases, leaving 7 bases between the germline ends. The CDR3 has 9 amino acids. Germline CDR1 is SGHTA and CDR2 is FQGTGA.

This clonotype occurred a few times. This chain joins TRBV20-1 and TRBJ1-1; TRBD1 aligns across 8 bases. Germline CDR1 is DFQATT and CDR2 is SNEGSKA (reference sequence). Trimming cost V 6 bases and J 3 bases; bases outside gene matches: 3. CDR3 length: 12 amino acids. CDR3 DNA sequence: TGCAGTGCCAGACAGGGGTACACTGAAGCTTTCTTT. This codes for CSARQGYTEAFF.

The chain recombines TRBV20-1 with TRBJ1-1; 9 positions match TRBD1. V gave up 3 bases and J gave up 4 bases; unmatched junction bases: 0. This CDR3 comprises 12 residues. CDR1 and CDR2 (germline): DFQATT, SNEGSKA (reference sequence). The DNA for the CDR3 is TGCAGTGCTAGGACAGGGGGCACTGAAGCTTTCTTT. Encoded protein: CSARTGGTEAFF.

V is TRBV27 and J is TRBJ2-3; D ambiguous. In germline, CDR1 is MNHEY, CDR2 SMNVEV (reference sequence). Trimming stripped 3 bases from V and 0 bases from J, with 10 bases between. The CDR3 covers 15 residues. For the CDR3, the DNA is TGTGCCAGCAGTTTCCGGGCTAGAAGCACAGATACGCAGTATTTT. Its translation is CASSFRARSTDTQYF.

The CDR3 DNA sequence: TGTGCCAGCAGCCCCTCCGGGACCTACAATGAGCAGTTCTTC. This codes for CASSPSGTYNEQFF. The chain combines TRBV7-9 with TRBJ2-1; the D gene is possibly TRBD2 (5 bases). The germline gives CDR1 SEHNR, CDR2 FQNEAQ (reference sequence). The V gene lost 5 bases and the J gene lost 2 bases, with 10 bases spanning the gap. This CDR3 has 14 amino acids.

The table lists this clonotype with a count of one. The germline gene is not matched at one end of the junction; a read error may be the cause. This chain connects TRBV12-3 or TRBV12-4 to TRBJ2-7, with 7 bases aligning to TRBD1. CDR3 length equals 16 residues. The CDR3 loop is CVSRGRRGSAPYEQYF. As DNA, the CDR3 is TGTGTCAGCAGGGGCCGCAGGGGGAGCGCCCCCTACGAGCAGTACTTC.

To note about this clonotype: A read error may account for a junction end that differs from germline. V and J are TRBV20-1 and TRBJ2-5, with D possibly TRBD1 on 5 matching bases. The CDR3 is 14 residues long. Germline CDR1 reads DFQATT; CDR2 reads SNEGSKA (reference sequence). CDR3 region: CSARDYTGQGTQYF. As DNA, the CDR3 is TGCAGTGCTAGAGATTACACAGGTCAAGGGACCCAGTACTTC.